The 30 T cell receptor beta chains reported below all come from one sample, sequenced in a study of Graves' ophthalmopathy and Graves' hyperthyroidism. TCR beta CDR3 regions were amplified from RNA transcripts. HTBI primers primed a first-round RT-PCR, and a second-round multiplex PCR followed. TCRdb reprocessed the multiplex PCR reads with MiXCR, giving one entry per CDR3 protein. The table has over a million distinct CDR3 sequences, approximately 35% seen once. The sequenced sample consisted of peripheral blood or thyroid tissue (not recorded which). Receptors originate from an adult man with Graves' hyperthyroidism.

This clonotype was detected ten times or more. This chain uses TRBV20-1 with TRBJ1-6; 7 nucleotides align to TRBD1. J was trimmed by 9 bases and V by 3 bases; bases with no gene match: 5. The CDR3 has 13 amino acids. Looked up from germline, CDR1 is DFQATT and CDR2 is SNEGSKA (reference sequence). The CDR3: CSASTGVGSPLHF. The CDR3 DNA is TGCAGTGCTAGTACAGGGGTCGGTTCACCCCTCCACTTT.

This clonotype was seen at least ten times. The V and J genes are TRBV11-2 and TRBJ2-7; 9 bases fit TRBD1. The CDR3 runs to 19 residues. Germline V CDR1 and CDR2: SGHAT, FQNNGV. The J segment lost 2 bases and the V segment lost 5 bases, leaving 19 bases of the junction unmatched. The CDR3 sequence: CASSPNRRVQRDRAYEQYF. The DNA for the CDR3 is TGTGCCAGCAGCCCGAATAGGAGGGTTCAGCGGGACAGGGCCTACGAGCAGTACTTC.

For this clonotype: Lacking the conserved final phenylalanine or tryptophan, this CDR3 likely reflects a read error. J is TRBJ2-7 and V is TRBV5-1, with 8 bases aligning to TRBD1. Looked up from germline, CDR1 is SGHRS and CDR2 is YFSETQ. CDR3 length: 13 residues. The chain's CDR3 is CASSLGQDYEQYL. In DNA form, the CDR3 reads TGTGCCAGCAGCCTGGGACAGGACTACGAGCAGTACCTC.

This clonotype was counted a few times. This rearrangement joins TRBV19 to TRBJ2-5; D perhaps matches TRBD2 (6 bases). Looked up from germline, CDR1 is LNHDA and CDR2 is SQIVND (reference sequence). The V and J ends lost 0 bases and 2 bases respectively, with 10 bases between them. The CDR3 contains 15 residues. CDR3 protein: CASSIDRGLQETQYF. CDR3 in DNA: TGTGCCAGTAGTATAGATCGGGGACTTCAAGAGACCCAGTACTTC.

At least ten counts were recorded for this clonotype. The chain employs TRBV7-2 and TRBJ2-5; D is unresolved. Per the germline V gene, CDR1 is SGHTA and CDR2 is FQGNSA. V lost 5 bases and J lost 5, with 18 bases in between. The CDR3 runs to 15 residues. CDR3 DNA: TGTGCCAGCAGCCCGTTGTCCTTCCCCGGCGAGACCCAGTACTTC. This gives the protein CASSPLSFPGETQYF.

Turning to this clonotype: A clone one base away is much larger, so this may be a read error. The chain combines TRBV19 with TRBJ2-6; D is unclear. The CDR3 is made up of 14 amino acids. Trimming took 3 bases from V and 2 from J, leaving 5 bases between them. CDR1 LNHDA and CDR2 SQIVND come from the germline V gene (reference sequence). CDR3 sequence (DNA): TGTGCCAGTAGTATGCAGGCTGGGGCCAACGTCCTGACTTTC. It codes for CASSMQAGANVLTF. The entire variable domain, with the rest obtained from reference TRBV19 and TRBJ2-6, is as follows: DGGITQSPKYLFRKEGQNVTLSCEQNLNHDAMYWYRQDPGQGLRLIYYSQIVNDFQKGDIAEGYSVSREKKESFPLTVTSAQKNPTAFYLCASSMQAGANVLTFGAGSRLTVL.

This clonotype turned up a few times. The chain carries TRBV5-1 and TRBJ1-6; the D gene is possibly TRBD1 (6 bases). Trimming stripped 5 bases from V and 9 bases from J, with 18 bases between. The V gene's germline CDR1 is SGHRS and CDR2 YFSETQ. This CDR3 is 15 amino acids long. This CDR3 is CASRSTPGVSSPLHF. In DNA, the CDR3 is TGCGCCAGCAGGTCAACGCCAGGGGTTAGTTCACCCCTCCACTTT.

This clonotype has a count of ten or more. CDR3 DNA: TGCAGTGCTAACCGGGACAATAGCAATCAGCCCCAGCATTTT. Protein product: CSANRDNSNQPQHF. The V gene is TRBV20-1, the J gene TRBJ1-5; maybe TRBD1 (6 bases). The V end lost 4 bases, the J end lost 0 bases, and 10 bases lay between the germline ends. This CDR3 comprises 14 residues. The V gene's germline CDR1 is DFQATT and CDR2 SNEGSKA (reference sequence).

The sample holds many counts of this clonotype. This sequence joins TRBV4-3 and TRBJ2-7; 8 bases match TRBD1. The CDR3 loop spans 16 amino acids. Germline V gene sequence: CDR1 LGHNA, CDR2 YSLEER. V lost 0 bases, J lost 3 bases, and 7 bases stayed unmatched. The CDR3 nucleotides are TGCGCCAGCAGCCAAGAGGTAATCGGACAGGGCTACGAGCAGTACTTC. As protein: CASSQEVIGQGYEQYF.

This clonotype appeared many times. This chain uses TRBV7-2 with TRBJ2-5; D gene unclear. CDR3 length: 14 residues. The V and J ends lost 2 bases and 5 bases respectively, with 12 bases between them. Germline V gene sequence: CDR1 SGHTA, CDR2 FQGNSA. The CDR3 DNA follows: TGTGCCAGCAGCTTACCTCTGGGTGGGGAGACCCAGTACTTC. Translating it yields CASSLPLGGETQYF.

On this clonotype: Relative to the germline gene, one junction end is altered; a read error may explain this. V is TRBV15 and J is TRBJ1-1, with D maybe TRBD1 (6 bases). The CDR3 extends over 16 amino acids. Looked up from germline, CDR1 is LNHNV and CDR2 is YYDKDF (reference sequence). The CDR3 DNA reads TGTGCCACCAGCAGAGAGGGGGCAGGGGCGAACTCTGAAGCTTTCTTT. This translates into CATSREGAGANSEAFF.

This clonotype was observed at least ten times. This sequence joins TRBV11-2 and TRBJ2-7, with TRBD1 matching over 10 bases. The length of the CDR3 is 16 residues. V shed 0 bases, J shed 3 bases, and the junction held 5 bases outside the gene matches. CDR1 and CDR2 (germline): SGHAT, FQNNGV. The CDR3 DNA sequence: TGTGCCAGCAGCTTAGACCGGGACAGGGGTTTCTACGAGCAGTACTTC. Its translation is CASSLDRDRGFYEQYF.

This clonotype was recorded many times. The chain recombines TRBV4-3 with TRBJ2-5; weak D call: TRBD2 (5 bases). CDR3 size: 14 residues. V lost 5 bases to trimming and J lost 5 bases, with 15 bases between them. Germline V gene data show CDR1 as LGHNA and CDR2 as YSLEER. The chain's CDR3 is CASSSQLGRETQYF. The CDR3, as DNA: TGCGCCAGCAGCTCACAACTAGGTCGTGAGACCCAGTACTTC.

This clonotype was seen many times. The genes are TRBV10-3 and TRBJ2-7; 10 bases line up with TRBD1. Germline CDR1 reads ENHRY; CDR2 reads SYGVKD. V shed 6 bases, J shed 2 bases, and the junction held 4 bases outside the gene matches. CDR3 length: 14 residues. The CDR3 DNA follows: TGTGCCATCAGCCCGGGACAGGGGACCTACGAGCAGTACTTC. The encoded protein is CAISPGQGTYEQYF.

In nucleotides, the CDR3 is TGTGCCAGCAGCCCACCCCAAAAAAAACTGTTTTTT. Its translation is CASSPPQKKLFF. The chain joins TRBV12-3 or TRBV12-4 to TRBJ1-4; no definite D call. The germline V and J ends were trimmed by 6 bases and 9 bases, with 11 bases remaining between them. The CDR3 contains 12 residues.

The rearrangement joins TRBV11-2 to TRBJ1-6; TRBD1 might be the D (5 bases). The germline V gene encodes CDR1 SGHAT and CDR2 FQNNGV. The CDR3 contains 19 residues. The V and J ends lost 1 base and 11 bases respectively, with 27 bases between them. For the CDR3, the DNA is TGTGCCAGCAGCTTAGCGGGACGGGTCCGGTTTTATACTTTGCCACCCCTCCACTTT. Amino acids: CASSLAGRVRFYTLPPLHF.

The rearrangement uses TRBV20-1 and TRBJ2-7; D unresolved. The CDR3 contains 15 residues. CDR1 is DFQATT, CDR2 SNEGSKA, per germline (reference sequence). V was cut by 6 bases and J by 4 bases, with 22 bases left in between. The CDR3 region has the DNA TGCAGTGCCCCCGGCGCAAACACTCCCCAATACGAGCAGTACTTC. This gives the protein CSAPGANTPQYEQYF.

The chain combines TRBV5-1 with TRBJ2-7, with D possibly matching TRBD2 (6 bases). Between the trimmed V and J ends, which lost 7 bases and 3 bases, there was a span of 17 bases. CDR3 length: 14 residues. Looked up from germline, CDR1 is SGHRS and CDR2 is YFSETQ. This CDR3 reads CASRQIEEGYEQYF. The CDR3 DNA reads TGCGCCAGCCGTCAAATCGAGGAGGGCTACGAGCAGTACTTC.

This rearrangement joins TRBV24-1 to TRBJ1-3; the D gene is possibly TRBD1 (5 bases). CDR1 is KGHDR and CDR2 is SFDVKD in the germline V gene. V was cut by 0 bases and J by 0 bases, with 14 bases left in between. CDR3 length: 18 amino acids. CDR3 sequence: CATSDLKGFPRSGNTIYF. The CDR3 coding sequence is TGTGCCACCAGTGATTTGAAGGGGTTCCCTCGCTCTGGAAACACCATATATTTT.

As regards this clonotype: Possible read error: a much larger clone is one base away. The J gene is TRBJ1-1, the V gene TRBV2, with TRBD1 as a possible D gene (5 bases). CDR1 and CDR2 from the germline V gene are SNHLY and FYNNEI. There are 14 residues in the CDR3. The DNA for the CDR3 is TGTGCCGGCAGAGCGACAGACTTGAACACTGAAGCTTTCTTT. Its translation: CAGRATDLNTEAFF.

This clonotype was detected many times. The junction shows a germline mismatch at one end, possibly a read error. J is TRBJ2-7 and V is TRBV5-1; 13 bases are a match to TRBD2. The CDR3 runs 15 residues. Germline-derived CDR1 and CDR2 are SGHRS and YFSETQ. The CDR3 reads CASSFGLAGAYEQYF. The DNA for the CDR3 is TGTGCCAGCAGCTTTGGACTAGCGGGAGCGTACGAGCAGTACTTC.

The V gene is TRBV15, the J gene TRBJ1-6; 11 bases match TRBD1. Germline lookup yields CDR1 LNHNV and CDR2 YYDKDF (reference sequence). The CDR3 totals 16 residues. J was trimmed by 10 bases and V by 1 base; bases with no gene match: 6. CDR3 region: CATSRALGQGDSPLHF. CDR3 bases: TGTGCCACCAGCAGAGCCCTGGGACAGGGGGACTCACCCCTCCACTTT.

This clonotype was observed once. The chain recombines TRBV2 with TRBJ1-1, with D maybe TRBD1 (6 bases). Germline V gene lookup returns CDR1 SNHLY and CDR2 FYNNEI. CDR3 length: 14 amino acids. V lost 4 bases and J 0 bases, leaving 9 bases between the germline ends. CDR3 coding DNA: TGTGCCAGCAGTGGAGACAGGATGAACACTGAAGCTTTCTTT. It codes for CASSGDRMNTEAFF.

This clonotype was seen at least ten times. The chain links TRBV2 to TRBJ1-6; maybe TRBD1 (5 bases). CDR1 SNHLY and CDR2 FYNNEI come from the germline V gene. This CDR3 is 14 amino acids long. V lost 3 bases to trimming and J lost 10 bases, with 13 bases between them. CDR3 sequence: CASSDGQGFSPLHF. CDR3 DNA: TGTGCCAGCAGTGACGGGCAGGGTTTCTCACCCCTCCACTTT.

The rearrangement uses TRBV20-1 and TRBJ2-7, with D perhaps matching TRBD1 (6 bases). The length of the CDR3 is 13 residues. The germline V gene has CDR1 DFQATT and CDR2 SNEGSKA (reference sequence). Deletions cut 5 bases from V and 6 bases from J, with 17 bases between. CDR3 DNA sequence: TGCAGTGCTTCTATTAAACAGGGTTCCGAGCAGTACTTC. Its protein is CSASIKQGSEQYF.

This clonotype was seen repeatedly, ten times or more. The chain links TRBV24-1 to TRBJ1-4; 10 nucleotides line up with TRBD1. Germline values: CDR1 KGHDR, CDR2 SFDVKD. The CDR3 has 14 amino acids. V shed 9 bases and J 8 bases; nucleotides not matched to a gene: 8. The CDR3 loop reads CATAPGTGEEKLFF. The CDR3 coding sequence is TGTGCCACCGCCCCCGGGACAGGGGAGGAAAAACTGTTTTTT.

To note about this clonotype: Given a much more abundant clone one base away, this may be a read error. The gene calls are TRBV9 and TRBJ2-7, with unresolved D. Germline values: CDR1 SGDLS, CDR2 YYNGEE. The CDR3 has 14 residues. V was trimmed by 3 bases and J by 2 bases, leaving 12 bases between them. The DNA for the CDR3 is TGTGCCAGCAGCGCCGGAGCCAGCGCCTACGAGCAGTACTTC. As protein: CASSAGASAYEQYF.

The CDR3 nucleotides read TGTGCCAGCAGCCGCGACCGGGACAGAGCTTTCTTT. Residues: CASSRDRDRAFF. The genes are TRBV7-9 and TRBJ1-1; 7 bases match TRBD1. Germline V lookup: CDR1 SEHNR, CDR2 FQNEAQ (reference sequence). V trimming: 5 bases; J trimming: 10 bases; junction bases outside the gene matches: 7. The CDR3 covers 12 residues.

The sample holds a few counts of this clonotype. The chain links TRBV6-2 or TRBV6-3 to TRBJ2-5; 8 bases map to TRBD2. Germline V CDR1 and CDR2: MNHEY, SVGEGT. This CDR3 has 15 amino acids. Germline trimming cut 2 bases from V and 5 bases from J; bases unmatched to any gene: 7. The DNA for the CDR3 is TGTGCCAGCAGTTACGTAGCGGGGACTTCGGAGACCCAGTACTTC. Its translation: CASSYVAGTSETQYF.

V gene TRBV2 combines with J gene TRBJ2-7; 8 nucleotides line up with TRBD2. The J segment lost 3 bases and the V segment lost 4 bases, leaving 11 bases of the junction unmatched. Germline V gene sequence: CDR1 SNHLY, CDR2 FYNNEI. The CDR3 loop spans 16 amino acids. CDR3 protein: CASSVGEAGVGYEQYF. CDR3 coding DNA: TGTGCCAGCAGTGTAGGAGAAGCGGGAGTCGGCTACGAGCAGTACTTC.